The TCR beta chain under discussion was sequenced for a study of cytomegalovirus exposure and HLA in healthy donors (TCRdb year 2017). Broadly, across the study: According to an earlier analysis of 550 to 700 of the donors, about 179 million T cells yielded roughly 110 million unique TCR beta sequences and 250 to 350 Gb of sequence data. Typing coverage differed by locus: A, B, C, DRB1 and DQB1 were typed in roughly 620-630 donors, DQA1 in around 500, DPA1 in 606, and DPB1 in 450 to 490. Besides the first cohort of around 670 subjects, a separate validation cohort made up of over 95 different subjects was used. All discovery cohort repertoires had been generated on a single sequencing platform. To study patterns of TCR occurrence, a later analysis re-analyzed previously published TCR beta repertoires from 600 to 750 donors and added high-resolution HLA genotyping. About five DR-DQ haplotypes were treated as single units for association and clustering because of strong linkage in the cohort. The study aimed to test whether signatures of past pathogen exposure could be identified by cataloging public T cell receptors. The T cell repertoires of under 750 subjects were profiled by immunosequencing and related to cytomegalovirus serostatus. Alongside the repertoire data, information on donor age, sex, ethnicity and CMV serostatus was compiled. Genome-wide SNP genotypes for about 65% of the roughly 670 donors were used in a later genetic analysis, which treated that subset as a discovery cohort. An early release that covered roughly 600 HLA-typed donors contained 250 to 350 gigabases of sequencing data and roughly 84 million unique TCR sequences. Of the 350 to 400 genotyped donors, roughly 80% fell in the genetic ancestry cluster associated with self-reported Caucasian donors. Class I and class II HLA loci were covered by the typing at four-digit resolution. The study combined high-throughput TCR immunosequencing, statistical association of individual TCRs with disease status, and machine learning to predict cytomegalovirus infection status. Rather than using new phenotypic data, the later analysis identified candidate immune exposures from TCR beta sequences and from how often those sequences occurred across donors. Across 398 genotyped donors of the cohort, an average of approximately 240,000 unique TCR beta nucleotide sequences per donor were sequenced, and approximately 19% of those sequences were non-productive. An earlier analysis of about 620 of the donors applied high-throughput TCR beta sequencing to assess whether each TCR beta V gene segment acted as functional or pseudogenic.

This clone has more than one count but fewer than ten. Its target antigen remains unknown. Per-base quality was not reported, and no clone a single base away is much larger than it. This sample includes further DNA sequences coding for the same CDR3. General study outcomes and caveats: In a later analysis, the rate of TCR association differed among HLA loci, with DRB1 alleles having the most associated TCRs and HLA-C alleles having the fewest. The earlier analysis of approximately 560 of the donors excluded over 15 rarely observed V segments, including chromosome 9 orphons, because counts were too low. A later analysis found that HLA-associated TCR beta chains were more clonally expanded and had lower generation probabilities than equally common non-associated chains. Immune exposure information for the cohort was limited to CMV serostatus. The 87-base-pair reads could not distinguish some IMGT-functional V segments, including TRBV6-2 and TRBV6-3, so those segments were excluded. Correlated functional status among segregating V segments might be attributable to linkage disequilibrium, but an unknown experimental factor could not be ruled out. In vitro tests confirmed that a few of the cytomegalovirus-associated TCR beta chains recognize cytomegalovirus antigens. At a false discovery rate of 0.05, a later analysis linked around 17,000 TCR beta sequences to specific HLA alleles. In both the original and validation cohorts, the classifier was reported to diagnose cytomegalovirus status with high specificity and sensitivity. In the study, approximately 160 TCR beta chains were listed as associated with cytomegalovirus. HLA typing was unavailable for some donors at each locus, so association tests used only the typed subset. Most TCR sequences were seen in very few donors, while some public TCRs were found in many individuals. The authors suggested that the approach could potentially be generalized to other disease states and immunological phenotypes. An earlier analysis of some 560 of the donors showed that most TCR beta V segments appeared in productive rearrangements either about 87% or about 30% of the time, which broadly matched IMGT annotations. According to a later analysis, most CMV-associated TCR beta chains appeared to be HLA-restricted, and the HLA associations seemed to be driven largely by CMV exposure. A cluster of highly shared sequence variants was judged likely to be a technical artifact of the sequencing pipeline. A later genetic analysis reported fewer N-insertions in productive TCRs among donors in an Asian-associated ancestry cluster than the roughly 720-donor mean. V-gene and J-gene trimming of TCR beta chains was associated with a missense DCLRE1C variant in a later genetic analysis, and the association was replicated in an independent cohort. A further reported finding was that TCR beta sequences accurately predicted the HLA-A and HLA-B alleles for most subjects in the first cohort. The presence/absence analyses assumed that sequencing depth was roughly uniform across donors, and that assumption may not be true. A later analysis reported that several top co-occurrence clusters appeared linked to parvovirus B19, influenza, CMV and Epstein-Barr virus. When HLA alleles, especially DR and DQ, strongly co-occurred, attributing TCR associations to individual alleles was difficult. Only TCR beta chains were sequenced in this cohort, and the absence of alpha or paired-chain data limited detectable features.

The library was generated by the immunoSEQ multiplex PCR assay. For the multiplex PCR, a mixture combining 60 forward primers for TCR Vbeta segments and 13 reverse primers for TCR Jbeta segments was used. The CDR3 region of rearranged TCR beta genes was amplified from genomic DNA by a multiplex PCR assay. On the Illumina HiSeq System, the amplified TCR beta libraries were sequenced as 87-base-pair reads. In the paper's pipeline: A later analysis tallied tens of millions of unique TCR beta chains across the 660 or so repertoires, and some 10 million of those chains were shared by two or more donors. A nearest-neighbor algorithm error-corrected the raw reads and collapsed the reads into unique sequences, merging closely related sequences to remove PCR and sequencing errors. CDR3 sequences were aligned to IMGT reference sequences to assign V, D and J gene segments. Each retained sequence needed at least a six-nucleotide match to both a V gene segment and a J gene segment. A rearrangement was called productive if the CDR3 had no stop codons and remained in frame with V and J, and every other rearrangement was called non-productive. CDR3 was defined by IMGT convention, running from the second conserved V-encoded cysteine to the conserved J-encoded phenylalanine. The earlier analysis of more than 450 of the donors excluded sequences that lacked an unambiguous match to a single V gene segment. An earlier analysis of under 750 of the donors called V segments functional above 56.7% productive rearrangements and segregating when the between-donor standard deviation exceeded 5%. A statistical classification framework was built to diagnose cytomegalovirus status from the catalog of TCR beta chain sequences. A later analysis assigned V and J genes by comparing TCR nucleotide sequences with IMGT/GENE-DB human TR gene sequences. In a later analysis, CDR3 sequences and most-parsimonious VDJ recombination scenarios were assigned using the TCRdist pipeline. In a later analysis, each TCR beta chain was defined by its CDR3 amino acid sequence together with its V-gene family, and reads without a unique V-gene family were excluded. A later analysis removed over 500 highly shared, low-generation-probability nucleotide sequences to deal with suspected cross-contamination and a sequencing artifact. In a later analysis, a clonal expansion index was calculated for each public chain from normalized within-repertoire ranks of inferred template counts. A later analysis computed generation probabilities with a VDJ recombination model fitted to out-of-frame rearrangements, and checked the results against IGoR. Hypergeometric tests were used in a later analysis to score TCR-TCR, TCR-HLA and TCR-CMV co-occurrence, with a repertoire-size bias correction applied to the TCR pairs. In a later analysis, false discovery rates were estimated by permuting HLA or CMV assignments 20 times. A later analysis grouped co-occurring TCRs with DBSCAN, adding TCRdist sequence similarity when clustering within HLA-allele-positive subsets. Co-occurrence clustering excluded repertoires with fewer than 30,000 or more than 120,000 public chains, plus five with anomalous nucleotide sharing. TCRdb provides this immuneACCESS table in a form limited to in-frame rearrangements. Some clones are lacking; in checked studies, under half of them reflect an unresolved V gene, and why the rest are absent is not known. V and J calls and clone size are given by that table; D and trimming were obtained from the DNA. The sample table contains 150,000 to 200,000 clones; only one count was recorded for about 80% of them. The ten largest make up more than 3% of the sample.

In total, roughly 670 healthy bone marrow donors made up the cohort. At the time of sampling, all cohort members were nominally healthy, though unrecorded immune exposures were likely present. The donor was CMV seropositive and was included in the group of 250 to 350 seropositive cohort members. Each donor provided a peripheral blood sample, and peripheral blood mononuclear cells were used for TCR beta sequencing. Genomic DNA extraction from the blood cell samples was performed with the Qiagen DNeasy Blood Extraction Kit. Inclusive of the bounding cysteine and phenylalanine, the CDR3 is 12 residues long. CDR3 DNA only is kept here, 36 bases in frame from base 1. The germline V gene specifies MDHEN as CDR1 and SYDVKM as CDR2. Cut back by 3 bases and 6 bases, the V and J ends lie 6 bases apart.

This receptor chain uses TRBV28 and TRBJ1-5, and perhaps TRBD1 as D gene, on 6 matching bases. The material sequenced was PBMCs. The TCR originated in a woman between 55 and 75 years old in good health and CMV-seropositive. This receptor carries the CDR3 CASSFRGQPQHF. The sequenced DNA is TGTGCCAGCAGTTTCAGGGGTCAGCCCCAGCATTTT. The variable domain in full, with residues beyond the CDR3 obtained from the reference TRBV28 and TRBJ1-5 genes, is DVKVTQSSRYLVKRTGEKVFLECVQDMDHENMFWYRQDPGLGLRLIYFSYDVKMKEKGDIPEGYSVSREKKERFSLILESASTNQTSMYLCASSFRGQPQHFGDGTRLSIL.